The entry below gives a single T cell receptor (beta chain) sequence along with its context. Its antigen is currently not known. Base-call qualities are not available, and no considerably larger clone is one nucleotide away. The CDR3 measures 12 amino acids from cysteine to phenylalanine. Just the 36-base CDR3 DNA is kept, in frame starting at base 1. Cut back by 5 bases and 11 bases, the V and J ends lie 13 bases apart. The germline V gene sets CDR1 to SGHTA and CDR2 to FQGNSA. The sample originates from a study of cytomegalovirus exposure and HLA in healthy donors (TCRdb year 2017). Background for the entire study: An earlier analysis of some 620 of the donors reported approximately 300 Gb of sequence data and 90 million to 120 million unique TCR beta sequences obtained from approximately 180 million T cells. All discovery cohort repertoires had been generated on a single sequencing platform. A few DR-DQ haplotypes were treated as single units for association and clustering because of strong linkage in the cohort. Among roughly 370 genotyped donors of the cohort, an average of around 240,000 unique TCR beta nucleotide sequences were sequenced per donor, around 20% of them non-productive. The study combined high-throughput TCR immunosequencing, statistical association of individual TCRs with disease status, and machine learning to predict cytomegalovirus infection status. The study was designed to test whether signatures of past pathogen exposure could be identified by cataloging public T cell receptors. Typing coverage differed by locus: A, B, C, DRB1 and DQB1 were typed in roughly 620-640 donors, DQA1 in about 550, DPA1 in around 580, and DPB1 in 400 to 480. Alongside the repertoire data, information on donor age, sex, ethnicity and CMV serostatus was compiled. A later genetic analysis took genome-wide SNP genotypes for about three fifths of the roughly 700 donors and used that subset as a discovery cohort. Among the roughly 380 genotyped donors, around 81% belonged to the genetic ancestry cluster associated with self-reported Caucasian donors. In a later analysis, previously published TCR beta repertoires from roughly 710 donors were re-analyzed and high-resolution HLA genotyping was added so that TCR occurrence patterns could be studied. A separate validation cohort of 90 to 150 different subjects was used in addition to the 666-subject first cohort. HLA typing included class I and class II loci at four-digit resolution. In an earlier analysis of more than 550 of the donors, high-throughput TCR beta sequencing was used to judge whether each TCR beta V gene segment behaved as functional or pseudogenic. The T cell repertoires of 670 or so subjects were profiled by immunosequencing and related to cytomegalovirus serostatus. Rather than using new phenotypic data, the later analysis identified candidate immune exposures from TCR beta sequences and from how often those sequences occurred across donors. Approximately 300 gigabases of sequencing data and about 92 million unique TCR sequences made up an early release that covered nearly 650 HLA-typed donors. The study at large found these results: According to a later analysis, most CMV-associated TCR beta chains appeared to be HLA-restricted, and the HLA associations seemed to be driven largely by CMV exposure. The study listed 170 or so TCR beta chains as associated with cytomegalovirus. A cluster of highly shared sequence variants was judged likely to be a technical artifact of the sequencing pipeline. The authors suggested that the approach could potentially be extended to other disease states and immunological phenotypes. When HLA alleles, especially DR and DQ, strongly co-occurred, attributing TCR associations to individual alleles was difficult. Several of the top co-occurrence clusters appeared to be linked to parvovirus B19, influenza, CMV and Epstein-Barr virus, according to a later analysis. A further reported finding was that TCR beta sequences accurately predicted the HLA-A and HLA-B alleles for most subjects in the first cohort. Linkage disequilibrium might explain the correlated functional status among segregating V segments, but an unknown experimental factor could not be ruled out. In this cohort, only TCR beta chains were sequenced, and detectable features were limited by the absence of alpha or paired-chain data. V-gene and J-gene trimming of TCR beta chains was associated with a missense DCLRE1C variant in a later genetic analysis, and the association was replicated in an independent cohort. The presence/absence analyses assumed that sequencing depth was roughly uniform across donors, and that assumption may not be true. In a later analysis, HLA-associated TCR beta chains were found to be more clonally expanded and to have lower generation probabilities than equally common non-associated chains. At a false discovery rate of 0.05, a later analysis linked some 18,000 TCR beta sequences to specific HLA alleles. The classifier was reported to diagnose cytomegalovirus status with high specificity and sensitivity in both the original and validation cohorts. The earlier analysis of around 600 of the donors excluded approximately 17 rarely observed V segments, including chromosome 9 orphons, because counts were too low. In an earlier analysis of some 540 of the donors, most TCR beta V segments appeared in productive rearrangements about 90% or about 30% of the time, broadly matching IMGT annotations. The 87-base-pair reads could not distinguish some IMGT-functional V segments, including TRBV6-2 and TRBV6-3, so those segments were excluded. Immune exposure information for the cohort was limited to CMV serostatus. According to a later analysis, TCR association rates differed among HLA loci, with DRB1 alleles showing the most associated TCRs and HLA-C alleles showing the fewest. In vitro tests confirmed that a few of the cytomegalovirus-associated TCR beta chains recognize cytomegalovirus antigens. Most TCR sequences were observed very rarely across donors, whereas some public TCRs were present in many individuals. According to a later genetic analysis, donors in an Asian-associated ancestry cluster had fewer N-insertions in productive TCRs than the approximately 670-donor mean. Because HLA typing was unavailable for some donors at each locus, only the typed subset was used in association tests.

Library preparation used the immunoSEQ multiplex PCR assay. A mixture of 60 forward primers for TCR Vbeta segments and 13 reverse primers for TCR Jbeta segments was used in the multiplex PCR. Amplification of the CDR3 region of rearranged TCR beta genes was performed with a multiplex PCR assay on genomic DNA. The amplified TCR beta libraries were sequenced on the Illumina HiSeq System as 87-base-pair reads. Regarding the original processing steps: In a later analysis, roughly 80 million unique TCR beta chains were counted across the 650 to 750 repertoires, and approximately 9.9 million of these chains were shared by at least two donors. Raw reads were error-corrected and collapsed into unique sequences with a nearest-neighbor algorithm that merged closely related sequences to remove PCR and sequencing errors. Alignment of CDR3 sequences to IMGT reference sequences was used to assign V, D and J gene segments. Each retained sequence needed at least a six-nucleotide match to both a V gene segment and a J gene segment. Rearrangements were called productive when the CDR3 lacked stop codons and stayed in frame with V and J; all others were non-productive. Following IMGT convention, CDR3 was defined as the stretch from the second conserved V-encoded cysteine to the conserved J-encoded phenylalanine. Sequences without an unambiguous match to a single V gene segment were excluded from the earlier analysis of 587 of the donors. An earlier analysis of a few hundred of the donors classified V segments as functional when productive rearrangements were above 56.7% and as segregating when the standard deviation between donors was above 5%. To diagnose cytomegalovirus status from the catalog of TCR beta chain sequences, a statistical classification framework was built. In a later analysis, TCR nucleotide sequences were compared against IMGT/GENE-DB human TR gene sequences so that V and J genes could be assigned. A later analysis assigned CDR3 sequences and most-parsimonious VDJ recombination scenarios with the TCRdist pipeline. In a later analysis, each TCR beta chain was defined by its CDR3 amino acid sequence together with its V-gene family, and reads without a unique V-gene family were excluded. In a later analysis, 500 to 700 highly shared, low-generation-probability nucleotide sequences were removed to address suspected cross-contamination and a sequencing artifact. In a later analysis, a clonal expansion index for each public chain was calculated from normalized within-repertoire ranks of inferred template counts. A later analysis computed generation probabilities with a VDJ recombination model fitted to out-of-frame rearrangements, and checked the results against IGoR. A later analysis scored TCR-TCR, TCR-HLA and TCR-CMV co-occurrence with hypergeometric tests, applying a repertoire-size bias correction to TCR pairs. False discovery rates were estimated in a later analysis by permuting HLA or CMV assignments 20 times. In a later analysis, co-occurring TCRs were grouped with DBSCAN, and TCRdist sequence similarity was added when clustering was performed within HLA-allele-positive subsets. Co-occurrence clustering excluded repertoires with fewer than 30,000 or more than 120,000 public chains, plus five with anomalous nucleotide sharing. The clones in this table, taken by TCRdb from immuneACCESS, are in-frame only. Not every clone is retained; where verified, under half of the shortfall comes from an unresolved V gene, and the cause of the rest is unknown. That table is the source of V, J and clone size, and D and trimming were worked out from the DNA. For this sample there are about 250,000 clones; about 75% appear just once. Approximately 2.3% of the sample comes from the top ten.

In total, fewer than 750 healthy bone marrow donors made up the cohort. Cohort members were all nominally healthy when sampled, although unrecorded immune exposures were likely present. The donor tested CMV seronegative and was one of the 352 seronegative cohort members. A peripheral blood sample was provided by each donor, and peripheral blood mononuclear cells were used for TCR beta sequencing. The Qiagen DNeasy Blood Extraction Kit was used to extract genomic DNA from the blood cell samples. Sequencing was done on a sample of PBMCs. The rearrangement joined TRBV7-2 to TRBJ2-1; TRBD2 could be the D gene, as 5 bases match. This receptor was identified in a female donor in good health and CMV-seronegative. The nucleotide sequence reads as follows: TGTGCCAGCAGCCCCGATTGGGAGAAGCAGTTCTTC. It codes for CASSPDWEKQFF.